The rows below give T cell receptor beta chains drawn from one sample of a study of cytomegalovirus exposure and HLA in healthy donors. Clones were sequenced by immunoSEQ multiplex PCR, and TCRdb holds only the in-frame ones, with some missing. The repertoire table contains 35,000 to 50,000 clones. The material sequenced was PBMCs. The receptor source for this set is a male donor in good health and CMV-seronegative. CDR3s include the opening cysteine and the closing phenylalanine or tryptophan. The D gene is left open where the match is weak. Size tells how often a clone was seen (once, few, many) or the class of an expanded clone, and some rows leave it out.

.	.	TRBJ2-3	TRBV5-1	TGCGCCAGCAGCTTGGATCCTTCCGGGGTGGCAGATACGCAGTATTTT	CASSLDPSGVADTQYF
medium-sized	.	TRBJ2-7	TRBV10-3	TGTGCCATCAGTGATAGGGGATGGGCCTACGAGCAGTACTTC	CAISDRGWAYEQYF
.	.	TRBJ2-7	TRBV4-3	TGCGCCAGCAGCCAAGCTCCGGGACACAAATACGAGCAGTACTTC	CASSQAPGHKYEQYF
.	.	TRBJ2-2	TRBV5-1	TGCGCCAGCAGTAATCAGGGAGGCACCGGGGAGCTGTTTTTT	CASSNQGGTGELFF
.	.	TRBJ1-3	TRBV23-1	TGCGCCTCAGGGAACCTAAGTGGGGGAAACACCATATATTTT	CASGNLSGGNTIYF
.	TRBD1	TRBJ2-1	TRBV6-5	TGTGCCAGCAGGTCGGACAGGGGTCCCGACAATGAGCAGTTCTTC	CASRSDRGPDNEQFF
.	.	TRBJ1-6	TRBV10-3	TGTGCCACGGCACAGGCCTATAATTCACCCCTCCACTTT	CATAQAYNSPLHF
.	.	TRBJ1-1	TRBV27	TGTGCCAGCAGTTTATCGCAGGGTTTAAACACTGAAGCTTTCTTT	CASSLSQGLNTEAFF
.	.	TRBJ2-7	TRBV4-1	TGCGCCAGCAGCCAAGATGCAGGGCTCGTCCGGGACGAGCAGTACTTC	CASSQDAGLVRDEQYF
.	.	TRBJ1-1	TRBV6-1	TGTGCCAGCAGTAAAAAGGGGGAGACTGAAGCTTTCTTT	CASSKKGETEAFF
.	.	TRBJ2-7	TRBV21-1	TGTGCCAGCAGCAAAGAAGCCGGGAATTCCTACGAGCAGTACTTC	CASSKEAGNSYEQYF
.	TRBD1	TRBJ2-3	TRBV5-1	TGCGCCAGCAGCTTGGGAAGAACAGGGGGCACAGATACGCAGTATTTT	CASSLGRTGGTDTQYF
.	TRBD1	TRBJ2-7	TRBV5-6	TGTGCCAGCAGCTGGACAGGGCCCTCCTACGAGCAGTACTTC	CASSWTGPSYEQYF
.	TRBD1	TRBJ1-2	TRBV6-5	TGTGCCAGCAGTCTAGGGACAGAGCGTGGCTACACCTTC	CASSLGTERGYTF
.	.	TRBJ2-1	TRBV20-1	TGCAGTGCTTACTACGACAATGAGCAGTTCTTC	CSAYYDNEQFF
.	.	TRBJ1-2	TRBV6-6	TGTGCCAGCAGCCAACAGGGTGGCGGCTACACCTTC	CASSQQGGGYTF
.	.	TRBJ1-4	TRBV4-2	TGTGCCAGCAGCCAAGAAGGGGCAGGCTTAATTGAAAAACTGTTTTTT	CASSQEGAGLIEKLFF
.	.	TRBJ2-7	TRBV28	TGTGCCAGCAGTCCGACAGGTTTCGAGCAGTACTTC	CASSPTGFEQYF
.	.	TRBJ2-2	TRBV7-9	TGTGCCAGCAGCTTAGGTACAGCGGCGAACACCGGGGAGCTGTTTTTT	CASSLGTAANTGELFF
.	.	TRBJ1-2	TRBV29-1	TGCAGCGTTGAATTGAGGGGACACTTGGGAGGCTACACCTTC	CSVELRGHLGGYTF
medium-sized	.	TRBJ2-1	TRBV6-1	TGTGCCGGGGAGACCGGGAGCTCCTACAATGAGCAGTTCTTC	CAGETGSSYNEQFF
.	.	TRBJ1-1	TRBV4-1	TGCGCCAGCAGCCAAGTTTTACGGGGGACTGCAGACTTGGCTTTCTTT	CASSQVLRGTADLAFF
.	.	TRBJ2-3	TRBV10-3	TGTGCCATCAGGGGTTCAGCGGACACAGATACGCAGTATTTT	CAIRGSADTDTQYF
.	.	TRBJ2-1	TRBV4-1	TGCGCCAGCAGCCAAGACGGGAGCTCCTACAATGAGCAGTTCTTC	CASSQDGSSYNEQFF
.	TRBD2	TRBJ2-1	TRBV11-2	TGTGCCAGCAGCCAGAGGCGGGAGCGGGGGAATGAGCAGTTCTTC	CASSQRRERGNEQFF